This T cell receptor beta chain was captured in a study of Ad26.COV2.S vaccination and SARS-CoV-2 variants. Study conclusions and caveats: Reportedly, after vaccination the spike-specific CD8+ and CD4+ T cell responses displayed substantial breadth.

Generated by immunoSEQ multiplex PCR, the TCRdb table keeps only in-frame clones and is missing some. The sample carries approximately 480,000 clones, roughly 89% recorded once. The treatment was: some 19 received Ad26.COV2.S at low or high dose, single or two shots; several received placebo; per-sample allocation not given. At day 63 after the first vaccine or placebo injection, samples were drawn. On this clone itself: Its target is not known.

After removal of 2 bases from V and 4 bases from J, the junction contained 5 bases not matched to a gene. The length of the CDR3 is 15 residues. Looked up from germline, CDR1 is SGHTA and CDR2 is FQGNSA. The TCR originated in a person between 18 and 59 years old who received the Ad26.COV2.S COVID-19 vaccine or a placebo. The rearrangement links TRBV7-2 to TRBJ2-5; the match to TRBD1 covers 9 bases. The sequencing used peripheral blood, collected in a trial of Ad26.COV2.S vaccine versus placebo. CDR3 nucleotide sequence: TGTGCCAGCAGCTTAACAGGACAGGGGACAGAGACCCAGTACTTC. Protein: CASSLTGQGTETQYF. Variable domain in full (rest from reference TRBV7-2 and TRBJ2-5): GAGVSQSPSNKVTEKGKDVELRCDPISGHTALYWYRQSLGQGLEFLIYFQGNSAPDKSGLPSDRFSAERTGGSVSTLTIQRTQQEDSAVYLCASSLTGQGTETQYFGPGTRLLVL.